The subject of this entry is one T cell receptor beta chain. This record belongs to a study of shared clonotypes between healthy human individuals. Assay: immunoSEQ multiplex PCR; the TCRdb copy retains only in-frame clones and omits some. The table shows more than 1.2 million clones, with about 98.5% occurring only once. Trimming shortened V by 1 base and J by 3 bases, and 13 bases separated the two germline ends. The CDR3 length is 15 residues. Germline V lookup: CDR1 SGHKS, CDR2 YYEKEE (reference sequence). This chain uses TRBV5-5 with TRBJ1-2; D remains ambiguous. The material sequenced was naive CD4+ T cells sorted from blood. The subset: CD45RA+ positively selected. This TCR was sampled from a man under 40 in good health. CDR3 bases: TGTGCCAGCAGCTTGTGGGCCACCCAGCACTATGGCTACACCTTC. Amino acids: CASSLWATQHYGYTF.